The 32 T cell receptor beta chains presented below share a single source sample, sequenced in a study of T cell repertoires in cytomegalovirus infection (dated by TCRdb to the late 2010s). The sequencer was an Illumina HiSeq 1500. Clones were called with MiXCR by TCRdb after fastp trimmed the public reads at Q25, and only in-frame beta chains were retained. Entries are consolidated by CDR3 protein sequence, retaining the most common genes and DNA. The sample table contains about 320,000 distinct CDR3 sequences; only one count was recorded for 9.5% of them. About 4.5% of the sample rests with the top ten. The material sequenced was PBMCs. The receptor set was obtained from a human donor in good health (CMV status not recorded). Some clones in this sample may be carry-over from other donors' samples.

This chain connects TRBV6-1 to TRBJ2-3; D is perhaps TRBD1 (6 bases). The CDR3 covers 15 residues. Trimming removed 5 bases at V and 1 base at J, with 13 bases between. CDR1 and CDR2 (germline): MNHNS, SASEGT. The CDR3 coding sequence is TGTGCCAGCAGTCCACAGGGAATTGGCACAGATACGCAGTATTTT. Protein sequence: CASSPQGIGTDTQYF.

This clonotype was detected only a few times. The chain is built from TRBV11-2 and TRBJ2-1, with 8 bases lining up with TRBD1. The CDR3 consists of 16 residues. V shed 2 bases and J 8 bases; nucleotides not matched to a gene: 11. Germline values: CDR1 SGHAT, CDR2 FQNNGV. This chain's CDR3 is CASSLLTGGVVHEQFF. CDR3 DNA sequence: TGTGCCAGCAGCTTACTTACAGGGGGTGTTGTCCATGAGCAGTTCTTC.

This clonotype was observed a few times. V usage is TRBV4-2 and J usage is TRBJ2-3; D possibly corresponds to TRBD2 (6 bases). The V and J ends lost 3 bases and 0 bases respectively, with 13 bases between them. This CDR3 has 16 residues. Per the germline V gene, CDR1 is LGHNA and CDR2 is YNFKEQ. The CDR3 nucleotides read TGTGCCAGCAGCCATGAACCCGGGACTAGCACAGATACGCAGTATTTT. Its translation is CASSHEPGTSTDTQYF.

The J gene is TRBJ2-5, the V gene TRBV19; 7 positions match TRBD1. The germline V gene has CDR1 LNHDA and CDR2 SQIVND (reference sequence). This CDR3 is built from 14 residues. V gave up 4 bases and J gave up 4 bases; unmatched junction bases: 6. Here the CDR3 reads CASSRDSRGETQYF. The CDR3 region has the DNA TGTGCCAGTAGTAGGGACAGCCGGGGAGAGACCCAGTACTTC.

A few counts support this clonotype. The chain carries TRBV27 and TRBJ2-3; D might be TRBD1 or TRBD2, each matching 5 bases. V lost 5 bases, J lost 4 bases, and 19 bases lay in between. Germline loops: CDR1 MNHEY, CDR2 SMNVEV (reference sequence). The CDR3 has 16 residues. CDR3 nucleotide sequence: TGTGCCAGCAGTACTCAAACCTACCCGGGGCCAGATACGCAGTATTTT. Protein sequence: CASSTQTYPGPDTQYF.

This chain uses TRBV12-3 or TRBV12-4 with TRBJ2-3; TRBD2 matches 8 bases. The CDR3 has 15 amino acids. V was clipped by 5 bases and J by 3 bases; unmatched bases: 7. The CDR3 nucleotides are TGTGCCAGCAGTCCCCAGCGGGAGAGGACAGATACGCAGTATTTT. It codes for CASSPQRERTDTQYF.

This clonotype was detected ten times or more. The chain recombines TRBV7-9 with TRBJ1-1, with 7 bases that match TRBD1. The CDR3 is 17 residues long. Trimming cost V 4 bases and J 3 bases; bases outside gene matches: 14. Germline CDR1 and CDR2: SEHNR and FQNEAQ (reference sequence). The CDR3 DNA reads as TGTGCCAGCAGCTCGCAGACAGGGCTAAGGTTTGACACTGAAGCTTTCTTT. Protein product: CASSSQTGLRFDTEAFF.

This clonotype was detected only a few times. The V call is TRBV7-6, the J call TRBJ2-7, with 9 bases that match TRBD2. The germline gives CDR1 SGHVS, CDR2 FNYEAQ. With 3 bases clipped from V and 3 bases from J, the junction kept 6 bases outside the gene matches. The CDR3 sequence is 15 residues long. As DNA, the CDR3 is TGTGCCAGCAGCTTCGCTAGCGGGGCCCTCTACGAGCAGTACTTC. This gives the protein CASSFASGALYEQYF. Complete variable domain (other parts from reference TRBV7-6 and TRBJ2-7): GAGVSQSPRYKVTKRGQDVALRCDPISGHVSLYWYRQALGQGPEFLTYFNYEAQQDKSGLPNDRFSAERPEGSISTLTIQRTEQRDSAMYRCASSFASGALYEQYFGPGTRLTVT.

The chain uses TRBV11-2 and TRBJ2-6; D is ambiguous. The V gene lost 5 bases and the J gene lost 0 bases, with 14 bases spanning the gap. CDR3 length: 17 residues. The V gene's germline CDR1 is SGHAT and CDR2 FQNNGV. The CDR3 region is CASSKRTVNSGANVLTF. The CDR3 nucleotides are TGTGCCAGCAGCAAACGGACGGTTAACTCTGGGGCCAACGTCCTGACTTTC. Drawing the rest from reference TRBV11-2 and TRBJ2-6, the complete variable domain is EAGVAQSPRYKIIEKRQSVAFWCNPISGHATLYWYQQILGQGPKLLIQFQNNGVVDDSQLPKDRFSAERLKGVDSTLKIQPAKLEDSAVYLCASSKRTVNSGANVLTFGAGSRLTVL.

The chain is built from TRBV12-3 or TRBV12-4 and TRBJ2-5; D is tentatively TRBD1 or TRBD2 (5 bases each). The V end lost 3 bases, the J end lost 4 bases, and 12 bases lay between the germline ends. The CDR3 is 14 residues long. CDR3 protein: CASSFQVGAETQYF. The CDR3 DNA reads TGTGCCAGCAGTTTCCAGGTCGGGGCAGAGACCCAGTACTTC.

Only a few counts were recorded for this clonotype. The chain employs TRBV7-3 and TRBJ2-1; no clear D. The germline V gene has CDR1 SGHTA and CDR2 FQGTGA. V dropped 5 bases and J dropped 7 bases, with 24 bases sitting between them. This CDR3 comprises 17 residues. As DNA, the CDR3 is TGTGCCAGCAGCCGCCTTTCCGGGTTGTTCGTTAGGAATGAGCAGTTCTTC. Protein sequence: CASSRLSGLFVRNEQFF.

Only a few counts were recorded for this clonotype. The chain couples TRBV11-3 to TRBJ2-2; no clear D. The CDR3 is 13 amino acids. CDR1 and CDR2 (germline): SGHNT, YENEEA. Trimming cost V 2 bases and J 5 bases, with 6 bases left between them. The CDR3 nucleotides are TGTGCCAGCAGCTTAATTAGGACCGGGGAGCTGTTTTTT. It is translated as CASSLIRTGELFF.

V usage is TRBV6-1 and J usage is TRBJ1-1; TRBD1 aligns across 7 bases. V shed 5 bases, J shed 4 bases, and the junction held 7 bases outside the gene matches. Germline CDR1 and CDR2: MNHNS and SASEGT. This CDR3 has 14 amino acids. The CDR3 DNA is TGTGCCAGCAGTTCCAGGGGGGCCGTCACTGAAGCTTTCTTT. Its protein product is CASSSRGAVTEAFF.

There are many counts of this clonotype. The CDR3 DNA reads TGTGCCAGCAGTCTCAGGACAGGTCACCCCACCTACGAGCAGTACTTC. It specifies CASSLRTGHPTYEQYF. This chain links TRBV27 with TRBJ2-7, with 7 nucleotides matching TRBD1. Trimming took 5 bases from V and 2 from J; bases not matched to a gene: 12. Germline lookup yields CDR1 MNHEY and CDR2 SMNVEV (reference sequence). CDR3 length: 16 residues.

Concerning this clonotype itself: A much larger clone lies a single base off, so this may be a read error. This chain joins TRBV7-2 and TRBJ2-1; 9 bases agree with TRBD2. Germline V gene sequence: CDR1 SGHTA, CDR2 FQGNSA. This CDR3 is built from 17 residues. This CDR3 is CASSLRRGGGAVNDQFF. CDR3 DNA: TGTGCCAGCAGCTTAAGACGGGGCGGGGGGGCTGTTAATGATCAGTTCTTC.

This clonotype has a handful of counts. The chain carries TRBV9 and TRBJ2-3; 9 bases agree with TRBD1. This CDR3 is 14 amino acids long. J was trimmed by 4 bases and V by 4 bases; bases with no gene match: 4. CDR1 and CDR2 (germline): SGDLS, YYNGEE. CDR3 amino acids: CASSRGQGPDTQYF. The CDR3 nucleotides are TGTGCCAGCAGCCGCGGACAGGGGCCAGATACGCAGTATTTT.

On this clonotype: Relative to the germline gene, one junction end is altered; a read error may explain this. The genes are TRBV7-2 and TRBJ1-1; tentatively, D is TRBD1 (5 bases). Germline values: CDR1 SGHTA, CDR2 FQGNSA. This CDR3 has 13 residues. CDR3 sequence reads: CASSLTGEREAIF. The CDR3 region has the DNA TGTGCCAGCAGTTTGACGGGGGAGAGGGAAGCTATCTTT.

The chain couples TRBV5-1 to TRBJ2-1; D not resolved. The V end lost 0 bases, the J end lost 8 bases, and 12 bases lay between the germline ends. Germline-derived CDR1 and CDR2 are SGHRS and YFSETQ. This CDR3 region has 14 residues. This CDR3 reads CASSLVGYSDEQFF. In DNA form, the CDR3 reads TGCGCCAGCAGCTTGGTGGGGTACAGTGATGAGCAGTTCTTC.

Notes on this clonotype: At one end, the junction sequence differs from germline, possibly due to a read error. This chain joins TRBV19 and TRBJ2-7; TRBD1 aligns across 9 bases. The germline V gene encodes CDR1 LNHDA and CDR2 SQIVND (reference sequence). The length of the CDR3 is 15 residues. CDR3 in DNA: TGTGCCAGAAGTACTCTGCCGGGACAGGGCTACGAGCAGTACTTC. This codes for CARSTLPGQGYEQYF.

CDR3: CASSQPSRGSYEQYF. As DNA, the CDR3 is TGTGCCAGCAGCCAACCTTCGAGGGGGTCCTACGAGCAGTACTTC. The V call is TRBV3-1, the J call TRBJ2-7, with D possibly being TRBD1 (6 bases). V lost 2 bases and J 1 base, leaving 12 bases between the germline ends. The length of the CDR3 is 15 residues. Per germline, CDR1 LGHDT and CDR2 YNNKEL (reference sequence).

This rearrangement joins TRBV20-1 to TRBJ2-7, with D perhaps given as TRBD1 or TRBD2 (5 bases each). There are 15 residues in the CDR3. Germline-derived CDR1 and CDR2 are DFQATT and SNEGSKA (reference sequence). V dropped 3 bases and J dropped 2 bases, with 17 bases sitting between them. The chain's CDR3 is CSARGVEQAAYEQYF. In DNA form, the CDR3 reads TGCAGTGCTAGGGGGGTAGAACAGGCCGCCTACGAGCAGTACTTC.

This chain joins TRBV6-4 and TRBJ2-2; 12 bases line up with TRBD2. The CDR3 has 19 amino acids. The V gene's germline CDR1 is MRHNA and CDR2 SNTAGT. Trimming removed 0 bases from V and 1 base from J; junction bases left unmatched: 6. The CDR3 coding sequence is TGTGCCAGCAGTGACTCGACTAGCGGGGGCCCTAAGAACACCGGGGAGCTGTTTTTT. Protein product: CASSDSTSGGPKNTGELFF.

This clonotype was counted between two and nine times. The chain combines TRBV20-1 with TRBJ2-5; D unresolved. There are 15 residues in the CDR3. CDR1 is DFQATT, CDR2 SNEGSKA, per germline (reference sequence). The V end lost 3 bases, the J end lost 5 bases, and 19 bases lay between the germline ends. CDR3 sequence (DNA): TGCAGTGCTAGTGGGGTAGCCGCCCTAGTTGAGACCCAGTACTTC. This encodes CSASGVAALVETQYF.

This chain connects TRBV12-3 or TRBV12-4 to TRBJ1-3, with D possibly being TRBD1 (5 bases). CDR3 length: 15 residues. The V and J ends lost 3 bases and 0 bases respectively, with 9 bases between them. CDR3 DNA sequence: TGTGCCAGCAGTTTCCAGGGACGCTCTGGAAACACCATATATTTT. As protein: CASSFQGRSGNTIYF.

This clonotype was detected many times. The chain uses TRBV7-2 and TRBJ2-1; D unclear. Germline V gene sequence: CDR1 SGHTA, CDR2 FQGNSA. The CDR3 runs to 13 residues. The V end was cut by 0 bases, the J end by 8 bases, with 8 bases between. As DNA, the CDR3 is TGTGCCAGCAGCTTAGCCTTAGGTTATGAGCAGTTCTTC. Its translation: CASSLALGYEQFF. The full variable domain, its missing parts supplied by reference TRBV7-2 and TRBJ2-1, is GAGVSQSPSNKVTEKGKDVELRCDPISGHTALYWYRQSLGQGLEFLIYFQGNSAPDKSGLPSDRFSAERTGGSVSTLTIQRTQQEDSAVYLCASSLALGYEQFFGPGTRLTVL.

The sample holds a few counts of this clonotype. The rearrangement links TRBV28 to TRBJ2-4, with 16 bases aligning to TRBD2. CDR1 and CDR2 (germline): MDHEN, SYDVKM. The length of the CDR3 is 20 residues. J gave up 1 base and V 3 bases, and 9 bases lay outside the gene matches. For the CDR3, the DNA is TGTGCCAGCAGTTTTCTCCCGGGACTAGCGGGGGGGCATGCCAAAAACATTCAGTACTTC. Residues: CASSFLPGLAGGHAKNIQYF.

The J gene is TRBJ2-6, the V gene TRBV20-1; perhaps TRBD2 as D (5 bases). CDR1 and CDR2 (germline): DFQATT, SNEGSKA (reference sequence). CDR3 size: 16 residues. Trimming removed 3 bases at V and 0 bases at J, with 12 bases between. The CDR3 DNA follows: TGCAGTGCTAGGGATCCTCGGGGCTCTGGGGCCAACGTCCTGACTTTC. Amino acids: CSARDPRGSGANVLTF.

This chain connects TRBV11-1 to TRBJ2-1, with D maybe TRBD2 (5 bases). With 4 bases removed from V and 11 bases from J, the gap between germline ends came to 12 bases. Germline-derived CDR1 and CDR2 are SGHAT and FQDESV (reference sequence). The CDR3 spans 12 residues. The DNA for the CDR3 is TGTGCCAGCAGCTACACTAGTTTTCAGCAGTTCTTC. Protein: CASSYTSFQQFF.

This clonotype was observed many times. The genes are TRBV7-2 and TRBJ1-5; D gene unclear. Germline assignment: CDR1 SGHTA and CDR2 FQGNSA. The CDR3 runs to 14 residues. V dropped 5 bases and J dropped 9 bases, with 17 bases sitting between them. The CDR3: CASSQNPGSRPQHF. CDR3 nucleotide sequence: TGTGCCAGCAGCCAAAATCCGGGCAGTCGGCCCCAGCATTTT.

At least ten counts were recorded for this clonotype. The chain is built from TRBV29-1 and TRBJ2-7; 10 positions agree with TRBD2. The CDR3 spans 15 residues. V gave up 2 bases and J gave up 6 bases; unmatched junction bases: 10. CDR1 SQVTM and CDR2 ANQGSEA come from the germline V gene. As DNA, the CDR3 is TGCAGCGTTGAACTCCCTAGCGGGAGATCGAGCGAGCAGTACTTC. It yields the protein CSVELPSGRSSEQYF.

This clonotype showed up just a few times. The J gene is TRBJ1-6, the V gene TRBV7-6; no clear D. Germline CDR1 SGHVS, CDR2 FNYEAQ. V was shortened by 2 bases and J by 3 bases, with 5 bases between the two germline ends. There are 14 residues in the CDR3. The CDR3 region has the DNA TGTGCCAGCAGCTTAAAGGGCTATAATTCACCCCTCCACTTT. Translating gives CASSLKGYNSPLHF.

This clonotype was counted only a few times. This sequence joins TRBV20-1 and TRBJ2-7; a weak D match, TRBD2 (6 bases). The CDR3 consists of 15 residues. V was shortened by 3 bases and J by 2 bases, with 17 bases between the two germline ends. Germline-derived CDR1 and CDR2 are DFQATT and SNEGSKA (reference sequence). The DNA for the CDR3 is TGCAGTGCTAGGGGCCCGGGACTCACTACCTACGAGCAGTACTTC. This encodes CSARGPGLTTYEQYF.